These 25 T cell receptor beta chains originate from one sample sequenced in a study of T cell clonality in common variable immunodeficiency. The repertoire was sequenced with immunoSEQ multiplex PCR; TCRdb's copy has only in-frame clones and lacks some. Captured here are roughly 60,000 clones, none seen once; the top ten comprise over 1.5%. Sequencing input: peripheral blood mononuclear cells. The receptors were gathered from a person aged 18-69 years in good health.

This clone was seen many times. CDR3 residues: CASKKGRQANFNQPQHF. CDR3 DNA (partial): TGTGCCAGCAAAAAGGGGCGACAGGCCAACTTCAATCAGCCC. The chain couples TRBV6-2 or TRBV6-3 to TRBJ1-5, with a weak D call TRBD1 (6 bases). Coverage ceases 3 residues before the CDR3 finishes, and the germline J gene fills in the end. CDR1 MNHEY and CDR2 SVGEGT come from the germline V gene. The CDR3 runs to 17 residues. The V gene lost 7 bases and the J gene lost 3 bases, with 22 bases spanning the gap.

This clone was observed many times. Read data end 3 residues before the CDR3 end; the end is taken from the germline J gene. The chain employs TRBV5-6 and TRBJ1-5, with D perhaps TRBD1 (6 bases). V was clipped by 4 bases and J by 4 bases, with 12 bases between them. The CDR3 is 14 residues long. Per germline, CDR1 SGHDT and CDR2 YYEEEE. The sequenced CDR3 bases are TGTGCCAGCAGCCCGGGTCAGGGGAATCAGCCC. Translation gives CASSPGQGNQP. The full CDR3 is CASSPGQGNQPQHF.

This clone was seen many times. One end of the junction fails to match germline, which may point to a read error. The read finishes 3 residues shy of the CDR3 end, and the germline J gene is used to complete it. This sequence joins TRBV15 and TRBJ1-2; D perhaps matches TRBD1 (6 bases). The V gene's germline CDR1 is LNHNV and CDR2 YYDKDF (reference sequence). The CDR3 length is 15 residues. The CDR3 protein is CATVRGGGGNDGYTF. CDR3 DNA, as far as it was read: TGTGCCACCGTCCGGGGGGGCGGAGGTAACGATGGC.

In this sample, this clone turned up many times. Read sequence stops 3 residues before the CDR3 end, and the germline J gene provides the missing end. This chain links TRBV30 with TRBJ1-1; no definite D call. CDR3 length: 13 amino acids. Per germline, CDR1 GTSNPN and CDR2 SVGIG (reference sequence). The CDR3 region is CAWSVPGGVKAFF. CDR3 DNA, as far as it was read: TGTGCCTGGAGTGTACCAGGAGGAGTTAAA.

This clone was seen at least ten times. Coverage ceases 3 residues before the CDR3 finishes, and the germline J gene fills in the end. The V and J genes are TRBV5-5 and TRBJ2-7; the match to TRBD2 covers 13 bases. The J segment lost 4 bases and the V segment lost 7 bases, leaving 5 bases of the junction unmatched. Germline V lookup: CDR1 SGHKS, CDR2 YYEKEE (reference sequence). The CDR3 is made up of 14 amino acids. The DNA read from the CDR3 is TGTGCCAGCGTTCGGACTAGCGGGAGATACGAG. Amino acid sequence: CASVRTSGRYE. From start to end, the CDR3 is CASVRTSGRYEQYF.

Ten or more counts support this clone. The read is 3 residues too short to cover the CDR3 end, so that end is filled in from the germline J gene. The gene calls are TRBV5-1 and TRBJ2-3; no definite D call. Germline CDR1 SGHRS, CDR2 YFSETQ. With 1 base removed from V and 1 base from J, the gap between germline ends came to 7 bases. CDR3 size: 14 residues. The CDR3 bases that were read are TGCGCCAGCAGCTTGAACCAGGGCACAGATACG. Its translation is CASSLNQGTDT. The full CDR3 protein reads CASSLNQGTDTQYF.

This clone was seen at least ten times. The read finishes 3 residues shy of the CDR3 end, and the germline J gene is used to complete it. The chain joins TRBV7-8 to TRBJ2-2; weak D call: TRBD2 (6 bases). This CDR3 spans 16 amino acids. Trimming took 6 bases from V and 4 from J, leaving 18 bases between them. Germline CDR1 SGHVS, CDR2 FQNEAQ. The CDR3 protein is CASRPAGGPFTGELFF. Incomplete CDR3 DNA: TGTGCCAGCAGACCAGCGGGCGGGCCTTTCACCGGGGAG. The full variable domain, its missing parts supplied by reference TRBV7-8 and TRBJ2-2, is GAGVSQSPRYKVAKRGQDVALRCDPISGHVSLFWYQQALGQGPEFLTYFQNEAQLDKSGLPSDRFFAERPEGSVSTLKIQRTQQEDSAVYLCASRPAGGPFTGELFFGEGSRLTVL.

This clone has ten or more counts. The read ends 3 residues shy of where the CDR3 ends; the end is completed using the germline J gene. The chain employs TRBV18 and TRBJ2-3; D call uncertain. The CDR3 spans 15 residues. V was shortened by 1 base and J by 0 bases, with 8 bases between the two germline ends. Germline V CDR1 and CDR2: KGHSH, LQKENI. The CDR3 spells CASSPLPSSTDTQYF. The CDR3 DNA, read in part, is TGTGCCAGCTCACCACTCCCTTCTAGCACAGATACG.

This clone was seen at least ten times. The read is 3 residues too short to cover the CDR3 end, so that end is filled in from the germline J gene. The rearrangement joins TRBV20-1 to TRBJ1-2; D unclear. The V gene's germline CDR1 is DFQATT and CDR2 SNEGSKA (reference sequence). CDR3 length: 11 amino acids. V dropped 5 bases and J dropped 0 bases, with 4 bases sitting between them. This CDR3 is CSADTNYGYTF. Partial CDR3 DNA: TGCAGTGCTGACACTAACTATGGC.

This clone was counted at least ten times. The CDR3 loop reads CSARVRTGGNWDTQYF. The DNA read from the CDR3 is TGCAGTGCTAGAGTCCGGACAGGGGGGAACTGGGATACG. The gene calls are TRBV20-1 and TRBJ2-3; TRBD1 matches at 10 bases. The read is 3 residues too short to cover the CDR3 end, so that end is filled in from the germline J gene. Per the germline V gene, CDR1 is DFQATT and CDR2 is SNEGSKA (reference sequence). J lost 6 bases, V lost 1 base, and 10 bases had no gene match. The CDR3 has 16 amino acids.

This clone was seen ten or more times. The read gets to within 3 residues of the CDR3 end, and the germline J gene fills in the rest. This chain connects TRBV2 to TRBJ1-2; the D gene is possibly TRBD1 (6 bases). CDR3 length equals 17 residues. Trimming took 7 bases from V and 3 from J, leaving 24 bases between them. Germline V lookup: CDR1 SNHLY, CDR2 FYNNEI. The CDR3: CASIGTGHRYWYYGYTF. CDR3 DNA (partial): TGTGCCAGCATAGGAACAGGGCATCGGTATTGGTACTATGGC.

This clone was observed many times. The CDR3 is cut off 3 residues early in the read; its end comes from the germline J gene. The genes are TRBV20-1 and TRBJ2-3; 15 bases are a match to TRBD2. The junction had 11 bases not matched to a gene; V was cut back by 4 bases and J by 0 bases. CDR1 DFQATT and CDR2 SNEGSKA come from the germline V gene (reference sequence). This CDR3 region has 19 residues. The sequenced CDR3 bases are TGCAGTGCTAAAGGACTAGCGGGAGGGCCCCAACCTAGCACAGATACG. Its protein product is CSAKGLAGGPQPSTDT. The CDR3 in its entirety is CSAKGLAGGPQPSTDTQYF.

This clone was counted many times. The read ends 3 residues shy of where the CDR3 ends; the end is completed using the germline J gene. This sequence joins TRBV6-2 or TRBV6-3 and TRBJ2-2; D uncertain. The germline gives CDR1 MNHEY, CDR2 SVGEGT. V lost 0 bases, J lost 1 base, and 6 bases lay in between. This CDR3 spans 15 amino acids. The CDR3 DNA, read in part, is TGTGCCAGCAGTTACTCGCACAGGAACACCGGGGAG. This sequence encodes CASSYSHRNTGE. The whole CDR3 sequence reads CASSYSHRNTGELFF.

This clone was recorded at least ten times. The read stops 3 residues short of the end of the CDR3; the missing end is completed from the germline J gene. V and J are TRBV18 and TRBJ2-3, with 9 bases identical to TRBD1. This CDR3 comprises 16 residues. The ends lost 0 bases at V and 4 bases at J; junction bases unmatched: 5. The germline V gene has CDR1 KGHSH and CDR2 LQKENI. The sequenced CDR3 bases are TGTGCCAGCTCACCACCGGTCCGACAGGGGGCAGATACG. Translating it yields CASSPPVRQGADT. The complete CDR3 sequence is CASSPPVRQGADTQYF. Supplemented by reference TRBV18 and TRBJ2-3, the full variable domain reads NAGVMQNPRHLVRRRGQEARLRCSPMKGHSHVYWYRQLPEEGLKFMVYLQKENIIDESGMPKERFSAEFPKEGPSILRIQQVVRGDSAAYFCASSPPVRQGADTQYFGPGTRLTVL.

This clone has just a few counts. The CDR3 is cut off 3 residues early in the read; its end comes from the germline J gene. The chain carries TRBV2 and TRBJ1-5; 9 bases fit TRBD1. Germline CDR1 is SNHLY and CDR2 is FYNNEI. This CDR3 is built from 14 residues. V was pared by 4 bases and J by 4 bases, with 2 bases of the junction left unmatched. This chain's CDR3 is CASSGTGENQPQHF. Partial CDR3 DNA: TGTGCCAGCAGTGGGACAGGGGAAAATCAGCCC.

This clone was seen ten or more times. The read terminates 3 residues ahead of where the CDR3 ends, so the germline J gene completes it. J is TRBJ2-7 and V is TRBV5-1; D ambiguous. Trimming pared 4 bases from V and 2 bases from J, leaving 16 bases between. From germline, CDR1 is SGHRS and CDR2 YFSETQ. The CDR3 is 15 amino acids. The DNA read from the CDR3 is TGCGCCAGCAGCCCAAGTTCAGGCGTAGCCTACGAG. Amino acid sequence: CASSPSSGVAYE. Given in full, the CDR3 is CASSPSSGVAYEQYF.

This clone was observed at least ten times. The CDR3 end falls 3 residues outside the read, so it is completed with the germline J gene. The rearrangement uses TRBV19 and TRBJ2-3, with D perhaps TRBD1 (5 bases). This CDR3 region has 14 residues. Trimming removed 6 bases from V and 4 bases from J, with 14 bases in between. Looked up from germline, CDR1 is LNHDA and CDR2 is SQIVND (reference sequence). The CDR3 bases that were read are TGTGCCAGTAGACCAGGGATTTACGCAGATACG. Translated: CASRPGIYADT. The full CDR3 reads CASRPGIYADTQYF.

This clone was seen at least ten times. The read ends 3 residues before the CDR3 terminus; that terminus is restored from the germline J gene. The rearrangement uses TRBV5-1 and TRBJ1-3; TRBD1 agrees at 7 bases. Trimming removed 4 bases from V and 0 bases from J; junction bases left unmatched: 10. Per germline, CDR1 SGHRS and CDR2 YFSETQ. The CDR3 has 17 residues. The CDR3 protein is CASSRDARGNSGNTIYF. The sequenced CDR3 bases are TGCGCCAGCAGCCGCGACGCCAGGGGGAACTCTGGAAACACC. Full variable domain (remainder filled in from reference TRBV5-1 and TRBJ1-3): KAGVTQTPRYLIKTRGQQVTLSCSPISGHRSVSWYQQTPGQGLQFLFEYFSETQRNKGNFPGRFSGRQFSNSRSEMNVSTLELGDSALYLCASSRDARGNSGNTIYFGEGSWLTVV.

This clone has a count of ten or more. The DNA ends 3 residues before the CDR3 does, and the rest of the CDR3 is filled in from the germline J gene. This specimen includes other DNA sequences encoding the same CDR3. The chain joins TRBV19 to TRBJ2-7; 8 bases are a match to TRBD2. V shed 3 bases, J shed 4 bases, and the junction held 8 bases outside the gene matches. Germline V gene lookup returns CDR1 LNHDA and CDR2 SQIVND (reference sequence). The CDR3 runs to 15 residues. CDR3 bases read: TGTGCCAGTAGTATTGTGGCGGGAGGTGGTTACGAG. It specifies CASSIVAGGGYE. The full CDR3 reads CASSIVAGGGYEQYF. The entire variable domain, with the rest obtained from reference TRBV19 and TRBJ2-7, is as follows: DGGITQSPKYLFRKEGQNVTLSCEQNLNHDAMYWYRQDPGQGLRLIYYSQIVNDFQKGDIAEGYSVSREKKESFPLTVTSAQKNPTAFYLCASSIVAGGGYEQYFGPGTRLTVT.

This clone has a count of ten or more. Sequencing ends 3 residues short of the CDR3 end; the germline J gene provides the rest. The chain employs TRBV18 and TRBJ1-4; TRBD1 aligns across 9 bases. Germline V CDR1 and CDR2: KGHSH, LQKENI. The CDR3 contains 14 residues. Trimming at V came to 6 bases and at J to 8 bases, leaving 7 bases not matched to a gene. The CDR3 is CASSGDRVNEKLFF. The part of the CDR3 DNA that was read is TGTGCCAGCTCTGGGGACAGGGTAAACGAAAAA.

This clone was seen at least ten times. The CDR3 end falls 3 residues outside the read, so it is completed with the germline J gene. V is TRBV29-1 and J is TRBJ2-2; 10 nucleotides align to TRBD1. CDR3 size: 15 residues. CDR1 is SQVTM, CDR2 ANQGSEA, per germline. The J segment lost 8 bases and the V segment lost 3 bases, leaving 9 bases of the junction unmatched. The CDR3 bases that were read are TGCAGCGTTGAGCTCCGGGACAGGGGAACGGGGGAG. Protein: CSVELRDRGTGE. The whole CDR3 reads CSVELRDRGTGELFF.

This clone was found many times. Sequencing ends 3 residues short of the CDR3 end; the germline J gene provides the rest. The rearrangement uses TRBV20-1 and TRBJ2-3; D unresolved. The CDR3 has 13 residues. The germline gives CDR1 DFQATT, CDR2 SNEGSKA (reference sequence). V dropped 0 bases and J dropped 1 base, with 5 bases sitting between them. Incomplete CDR3 DNA: TGCAGTGCTAGAGATGGGCGCACAGATACG. Residues: CSARDGRTDT. In full, the CDR3 reads CSARDGRTDTQYF.

This clone was seen repeatedly, ten times or more. The read stops 3 residues short of the end of the CDR3; the missing end is completed from the germline J gene. The genes are TRBV7-3 and TRBJ2-3; no firm D call. Germline assignment: CDR1 SGHTA and CDR2 FQGTGA. The CDR3 is 14 residues long. The V end was cut by 4 bases, the J end by 6 bases, with 14 bases between. CDR3 residues: CASSSGGSADTQYF. The sequenced CDR3 bases are TGTGCCAGCAGCTCGGGTGGGTCTGCCGATACG.

The table lists this clone with many counts. The CDR3 loop is CASSLTTYNEQFF. The covered CDR3 bases are TGTGCCAGCAGCTTAACAACCTACAATGAG. The chain recombines TRBV5-5 with TRBJ2-1; D unresolved. Read data end 3 residues before the CDR3 end; the end is taken from the germline J gene. V was shortened by 2 bases and J by 2 bases, with 5 bases between the two germline ends. The CDR3 length is 13 residues. Germline CDR1 is SGHKS and CDR2 is YYEKEE (reference sequence).

This clone was observed many times. The DNA ends 3 residues before the CDR3 does, and the rest of the CDR3 is filled in from the germline J gene. V is TRBV12-5 and J is TRBJ1-1, with 11 bases aligning to TRBD1. The CDR3 sequence is 16 residues long. The J segment lost 2 bases and the V segment lost 5 bases, leaving 7 bases of the junction unmatched. Germline CDR1 and CDR2: LGHNT and FRNRAP. The CDR3 bases that were read are TGTGCTAGTGGTAAAGGACAGGGGGCCTTAAACACTGAA. It specifies CASGKGQGALNTE. The complete CDR3 protein is CASGKGQGALNTEAFF. The full variable domain, in which reference TRBV12-5 and TRBJ1-1 provide the parts outside the CDR3, is DARVTQTPRHKVTEMGQEVTMRCQPILGHNTVFWYRQTMMQGLELLAYFRNRAPLDDSGMPKDRFSAEMPDATLATLKIQPSEPRDSAVYFCASGKGQGALNTEAFFGQGTRLTVV.